This is a list of T cell receptor beta chains from one sample in a study of response to subunit inactivated influenza vaccine. TCRdb fed the RT-PCR reads into MiXCR, producing one record per CDR3 protein. The sample lists about 700,000 distinct CDR3 sequences, about 15% occurring once. The sequenced sample was PBMCs from blood, obtained around 14 days before vaccination. These receptors originate from a man between 45 and 60 years old who received an inactivated influenza vaccine. Each CDR3 is given with its conserved first and last residue. The D gene is left open where the match is weak. Some rows mark clone size as missing; the rest say once, few, many or name a class of expanded clone.

TRBJ2-1,TRBV6-2/TRBV6-3,-,-,CASSYSMGYEQFF,TGTGCCAGCAGTTACTCGATGGGCTATGAGCAGTTCTTC
TRBJ1-1,TRBV7-8,-,-,CASSLGGNLNTEAFF,TGTGCCAGCAGCTTAGGCGGCAACTTGAACACTGAAGCTTTCTTT
TRBJ1-4,TRBV12-3/TRBV12-4,-,-,CATKKRANNEKLFF,TGTGCCACCAAAAAACGGGCGAATAATGAAAAACTGTTTTTT
TRBJ1-1,TRBV3-1,few,-,CASSRNRANTEAFF,TGTGCCAGCAGCCGGAACAGGGCGAACACTGAAGCTTTCTTT
TRBJ2-5,TRBV7-9,few,TRBD1,CASSSRQGRQETQYF,TGTGCCAGCAGCTCCAGACAGGGTCGGCAAGAGACCCAGTACTTC
TRBJ2-3,TRBV12-3/TRBV12-4,many,TRBD2,CASSFWTSENTDTQYF,TGTGCCAGCAGTTTCTGGACTAGCGAGAACACAGATACGCAGTATTTT
TRBJ2-2,TRBV20-1,-,-,CSARGRGNTGELFF,TGCAGTGCTAGAGGCAGGGGTAACACCGGGGAGCTGTTTTTT
TRBJ2-2,TRBV20-1,-,TRBD2,CSARTRAGGNTGELFF,TGCAGTGCGAGGACTAGAGCGGGGGGTAACACCGGGGAGCTGTTTTTT
TRBJ2-7,TRBV4-1,-,TRBD1,CASSPLGTGDYEQYF,TGCGCCAGCAGCCCTCTCGGGACAGGGGACTACGAGCAGTACTTC
TRBJ2-7,TRBV6-2/TRBV6-3,-,TRBD2,CASSYSLAGNYEQYF,TGTGCCAGCAGTTACTCCCTAGCGGGGAACTACGAGCAGTACTTC
TRBJ1-2,TRBV6-2/TRBV6-3,-,-,CASSWDRGYGYTF,TGTGCCAGCAGTTGGGACCGCGGCTATGGCTACACCTTC
TRBJ2-7,TRBV6-2/TRBV6-3,many,-,CASRPGGVRLEQYF,TGTGCCAGCAGACCGGGCGGAGTCCGGCTCGAGCAGTACTTC
TRBJ2-3,TRBV5-6,-,-,CASSLTRQTGDTQYF,TGTGCCAGCAGCCTAACGAGGCAGACGGGCGATACGCAGTATTTT
TRBJ2-3,TRBV20-1,many,-,CSARDISTDTQYF,TGCAGTGCTAGGGACATTAGCACAGATACGCAGTATTTT
TRBJ2-2,TRBV7-9,-,-,CASSGQGKAGELFF,TGTGCCAGCAGTGGGCAGGGAAAGGCCGGGGAGCTGTTTTTT
TRBJ2-5,TRBV29-1,-,-,CSVEPGETQYF,TGCAGCGTTGAACCGGGAGAGACCCAGTACTTC
TRBJ2-2,TRBV28,many,TRBD1,CASSLTRDRVTGELFF,TGTGCCAGCAGTCTAACCCGGGACAGGGTAACCGGGGAGCTGTTTTTT
TRBJ2-7,TRBV3-1,many,-,CASSQAGEQYF,TGTGCCAGCAGCCAAGCGGGCGAGCAGTACTTC
TRBJ2-7,TRBV7-9,-,TRBD2,CASSPRLAGAYEQYF,TGTGCCAGCAGCCCCAGACTAGCGGGAGCCTACGAGCAGTACTTC
TRBJ2-3,TRBV20-1,few,TRBD2,CSVSPGLAGYTDTQYF,TGCAGTGTTTCTCCGGGACTAGCGGGTTATACAGATACGCAGTATTTT
TRBJ1-1,TRBV3-1,-,TRBD1,CASSQEDRVTEAFF,TGTGCCAGCAGCCAAGAGGACAGGGTCACTGAAGCTTTCTTT
TRBJ2-5,TRBV20-1,-,-,CSASSWVPETQYF,TGCAGTGCTAGTAGTTGGGTCCCAGAGACCCAGTACTTC
TRBJ2-1,TRBV14,-,TRBD1,CASSQNTGGVEQFF,TGTGCCAGCAGCCAAAATACAGGGGGCGTCGAGCAGTTCTTC